Each of the 17 T cell receptor beta chains below was sequenced from the same sample in a study of T-cell memory formation after mild COVID-19. TCRdb independently ran MiXCR on the 5' RACE reads; one entry per CDR3 protein. Of a few hundred thousand distinct CDR3 sequences in the sample, 27% were seen once. Sequencing input: PBMCs or a T cell subset sorted from them (not recorded which). Receptors originate from an adult woman who had mild COVID-19 (a few samples of this study predate the infection). Cell type and time point are not known.

The gene calls are TRBV14 and TRBJ1-1; the match to TRBD1 covers 8 bases. CDR1 is SGHDN and CDR2 is FVKESK in the germline V gene. V lost 3 bases, J lost 10 bases, and 16 bases stayed unmatched. The CDR3 runs to 16 residues. The CDR3 here is CASSQGPVQGARGAFF. In DNA, the CDR3 is TGTGCCAGCAGCCAGGGTCCTGTTCAGGGGGCGAGAGGAGCTTTCTTT.

This clonotype was found a few times. V and J are TRBV9 and TRBJ2-4; 10 bases align to TRBD1. The CDR3 has 16 residues. The V gene's germline CDR1 is SGDLS and CDR2 YYNGEE. The junction had 9 bases not matched to a gene; V was cut back by 2 bases and J by 7 bases. The CDR3 DNA follows: TGTGCCAGCAGCGTCTTTGACAGGGGGCTTGGGAACATTCAGTACTTC. Translated, it gives CASSVFDRGLGNIQYF. The entire variable domain, with the rest obtained from reference TRBV9 and TRBJ2-4, is as follows: DSGVTQTPKHLITATGQRVTLRCSPRSGDLSVYWYQQSLDQGLQFLIQYYNGEERAKGNILERFSAQQFPDLHSELNLSSLELGDSALYFCASSVFDRGLGNIQYFGAGTRLSVL.

This clonotype was seen a handful of times. In DNA form, the CDR3 reads TGTGCCAGCAGCGTAGCGACAGGGCGGGGGGCCAACGTCCTGACTTTC. The encoded protein is CASSVATGRGANVLTF. The genes are TRBV9 and TRBJ2-6; 7 bases are shared with TRBD1. V lost 0 bases and J lost 4; bases outside the gene matches: 4. The germline V gene has CDR1 SGDLS and CDR2 YYNGEE. This CDR3 has 16 residues.

This clonotype showed up just a few times. The chain combines TRBV11-2 with TRBJ2-7; 12 nucleotides align to TRBD1. The CDR3 is 16 amino acids. Germline CDR1 SGHAT, CDR2 FQNNGV. Germline trimming cut 4 bases from V and 2 bases from J; bases unmatched to any gene: 6. The CDR3 loop is CASSSRDRGLAYEQYF. In nucleotides, the CDR3 is TGTGCCAGCAGCTCGCGGGACAGGGGGCTGGCCTACGAGCAGTACTTC. The variable domain in full, completed from reference TRBV11-2 and TRBJ2-7, reads EAGVAQSPRYKIIEKRQSVAFWCNPISGHATLYWYQQILGQGPKLLIQFQNNGVVDDSQLPKDRFSAERLKGVDSTLKIQPAKLEDSAVYLCASSSRDRGLAYEQYFGPGTRLTVT.

The chain employs TRBV6-2 or TRBV6-3 and TRBJ2-7; maybe TRBD2 (6 bases). This CDR3 is 11 amino acids long. Germline V CDR1 and CDR2: MNHEY, SVGEGT. The germline V and J ends were trimmed by 10 bases and 4 bases, with 11 bases remaining between them. The CDR3 reads CATEGSYEQYF. The DNA of the CDR3 is TGTGCCACGGAGGGGAGTTACGAGCAGTACTTC.

V gene TRBV7-2 combines with J gene TRBJ1-1; D is uncertain. Trimming cost V 0 bases and J 0 bases, with 8 bases left between them. CDR1 is SGHTA and CDR2 is FQGNSA in the germline V gene. This CDR3 contains 15 residues. This CDR3 is CASSLAGSLNTEAFF. The CDR3 DNA sequence: TGTGCCAGCAGCTTAGCGGGCAGCCTGAACACTGAAGCTTTCTTT.

This rearrangement joins TRBV7-8 to TRBJ2-5; 9 bases align to TRBD2. With V trimmed by 3 bases and J by 5 bases, 10 bases remained unmatched. There are 16 residues in the CDR3. CDR1 is SGHVS, CDR2 FQNEAQ, per germline. The CDR3 loop reads CASSLSSGTTGETQYF. CDR3 nucleotide sequence: TGTGCCAGCAGCTTGTCTAGCGGGACCACCGGGGAGACCCAGTACTTC. Based on the CDR3 plus reference TRBV7-8 and TRBJ2-5, the full variable domain is GAGVSQSPRYKVAKRGQDVALRCDPISGHVSLFWYQQALGQGPEFLTYFQNEAQLDKSGLPSDRFFAERPEGSVSTLKIQRTQQEDSAVYLCASSLSSGTTGETQYFGPGTRLLVL.

The table lists this clonotype with a few counts. The chain recombines TRBV6-2 or TRBV6-3 with TRBJ1-5; TRBD1 agrees at 8 bases. Germline values: CDR1 MNHEY, CDR2 SVGEGT. This CDR3 is 15 amino acids long. V lost 6 bases to trimming and J lost 2 bases; unmatched junction nucleotides: 6. CDR3 nucleotide sequence: TGTGCCAGCAGCTGGGGACAGGCGGGCAATCAGCCCCAGCATTTT. Amino acid sequence: CASSWGQAGNQPQHF.

The chain joins TRBV9 to TRBJ2-2, with D tentatively TRBD1 (6 bases). Germline lookup yields CDR1 SGDLS and CDR2 YYNGEE. This CDR3 contains 17 residues. Trimming shortened V by 0 bases and J by 1 base, and 13 bases separated the two germline ends. CDR3 nucleotide sequence: TGTGCCAGCAGCGTAGGTTCTAACAGGGAGAACACCGGGGAGCTGTTTTTT. Its translation: CASSVGSNRENTGELFF. The entire variable domain, with the rest obtained from reference TRBV9 and TRBJ2-2, is as follows: DSGVTQTPKHLITATGQRVTLRCSPRSGDLSVYWYQQSLDQGLQFLIQYYNGEERAKGNILERFSAQQFPDLHSELNLSSLELGDSALYFCASSVGSNRENTGELFFGEGSRLTVL.

This clonotype occurred a few times. The genes are TRBV12-3 or TRBV12-4 and TRBJ2-3; weak D call: TRBD1 (7 bases). This CDR3 has 14 amino acids. V was cut by 4 bases and J by 3 bases, with 11 bases left in between. The CDR3 coding sequence is TGTGCCAGCAGTTACAGGGGACTGACAGATACGCAGTATTTT. It yields the protein CASSYRGLTDTQYF.

V gene TRBV18 combines with J gene TRBJ2-7; 8 positions match TRBD2. The CDR3 totals 17 residues. V trimming: 0 bases; J trimming: 4 bases; junction bases outside the gene matches: 11. The V gene's germline CDR1 is KGHSH and CDR2 LQKENI. The CDR3 region is CASSPPMGLSGRYEQYF. The CDR3 DNA reads TGTGCCAGCTCACCACCTATGGGGTTGAGCGGGAGATACGAGCAGTACTTC.

This clonotype has just one count. This chain joins TRBV21-1 and TRBJ2-5; the table names TRBD2, a call not compared with the DNA. TRBV21-1 is shown as a pseudogene. The CDR3 has 11 residues. The CDR3 here is CASSEGETQYF. In DNA, the CDR3 is TGTGCCAGCAGCGAGGGAGAGACCCAGTACTTC.

The chain joins TRBV7-9 to TRBJ2-5, with D maybe TRBD2 (6 bases). Trimming removed 2 bases from V and 5 bases from J, with 12 bases in between. The CDR3 has 14 amino acids. Germline CDR1 SEHNR, CDR2 FQNEAQ (reference sequence). In DNA, the CDR3 is TGTGCCAGCAGCTTACAGGGAGGTACGGAGACCCAGTACTTC. Encoded protein: CASSLQGGTETQYF.

V usage is TRBV3-1 and J usage is TRBJ2-1; D not certain. Germline V lookup: CDR1 LGHDT, CDR2 YNNKEL (reference sequence). V was shortened by 4 bases and J by 6 bases, with 4 bases between the two germline ends. CDR3 length: 11 residues. CDR3 DNA: TGTGCCAGCAGCCTCTTCAATGAGCAGTTCTTC. This gives the protein CASSLFNEQFF.

There are a few counts of this clonotype. The rearrangement links TRBV12-3 or TRBV12-4 to TRBJ2-3, with TRBD2 matching over 15 bases. V lost 6 bases to trimming and J lost 6 bases; unmatched junction nucleotides: 10. This CDR3 has 17 residues. The CDR3 is CASSPGLAGGVGDTQYF. Written as DNA, the CDR3 is TGTGCCAGCAGCCCGGGACTAGCGGGGGGCGTGGGGGATACGCAGTATTTT.

Details on this clonotype: The junction shows a germline mismatch at one end, possibly a read error. This sequence joins TRBV30 and TRBJ2-5; 9 bases agree with TRBD2. This CDR3 has 11 residues. CDR1 is GTSNPN, CDR2 SVGIG, per germline (reference sequence). The CDR3 region is CLAGERETQYF. CDR3 bases: TGCTTAGCGGGAGAACGAGAGACCCAGTACTTC.

The chain has TRBV6-2 or TRBV6-3 and TRBJ2-3; D possibly corresponds to TRBD1 (5 bases). CDR1 is MNHEY and CDR2 is SVGEGT in the germline V gene. CDR3 length equals 14 residues. V dropped 5 bases and J dropped 4 bases, with 13 bases sitting between them. This chain's CDR3 is CASSISGAADTQYF. The CDR3 region has the DNA TGTGCCAGCAGTATATCTGGGGCGGCAGATACGCAGTATTTT.